The 5 T cell receptor beta chains below were found in one sample sequenced in a study of glioma-infiltrating T cells. The iRepertoire nested amplicon-rescue multiplex PCR amplified TCR alpha and beta CDR3s from RNA. TCRdb processed the multiplex PCR reads anew with MiXCR; each CDR3 protein has one entry. The sample contains approximately 120,000 distinct CDR3 sequences, about 23% of which appear only once. The sample was glioma tissue, nonneoplastic brain tissue, or PBMCs (not recorded which). The receptors were sampled from a human donor with low-grade glioma or glioblastoma, undergoing nonglioma brain surgery, or in good health (not recorded which).

In its sample, this clonotype was seen a few times. The chain uses TRBV4-1 and TRBJ2-7; weak D call: TRBD1 (6 bases). The V end was cut by 0 bases, the J end by 6 bases, with 18 bases between. Germline CDR1 MGHRA, CDR2 YSYEKL. The CDR3 has 16 residues. CDR3 amino acids: CASSQDITGSLLEQYF. CDR3 DNA: TGCGCCAGCAGCCAAGATATCACAGGGAGTCTTCTCGAGCAGTACTTC.

This clonotype has at least ten counts. The chain recombines TRBV19 with TRBJ1-5; 9 bases are shared with TRBD1. CDR1 and CDR2 from the germline V gene are LNHDA and SQIVND (reference sequence). The V and J ends lost 7 bases and 6 bases, in that order; junction bases with no gene match: 4. The CDR3 has 13 amino acids. CDR3 in amino acids: CASKGQGIQPQHF. CDR3 sequence (DNA): TGTGCCAGTAAAGGACAGGGGATTCAGCCCCAGCATTTT.

This clonotype was counted ten times or more. The J gene is TRBJ2-5, the V gene TRBV7-3, with no clear D. V was trimmed by 5 bases and J by 4 bases, leaving 17 bases between them. This CDR3 comprises 15 residues. Per germline, CDR1 SGHTA and CDR2 FQGTGA. CDR3 DNA: TGTGCCAGCAGCCTCTCGTCTGGGGAAGGAGAGACCCAGTACTTC. It is translated as CASSLSSGEGETQYF.

The count of this clonotype is one. A single base separates this from a much larger clone, so it may be a read error. V is TRBV20-1 and J is TRBJ2-7; unclear D gene. From germline, CDR1 is DFQATT and CDR2 SNEGSKA (reference sequence). Trimming shortened V by 5 bases and J by 3 bases, and 8 bases separated the two germline ends. CDR3 length: 11 residues. The CDR3 DNA reads as TGCAGTGCTGGCGCAATCTACGAGCAGTACTTC. Its protein is CSAGAIYEQYF.

Details on this clonotype: Since a much larger clone is just one base distant, this may be a read error. The chain couples TRBV5-4 to TRBJ1-1, with D hard to call. V shed 7 bases and J shed 1 base, with 11 bases lying between them. The CDR3 runs 13 residues. CDR1 and CDR2 from the germline V gene are SGHNT and YYREEE (reference sequence). The CDR3 region is CASPYSSNTEAFF. The CDR3 bases are TGTGCCAGCCCCTACAGCTCGAACACTGAAGCTTTCTTT.